These 18 T cell receptor beta chains came from one sample sequenced in a study of T cell repertoires in cytomegalovirus infection. A single record per CDR3 protein comes from TCRdb applying MiXCR to the reads. The sample records roughly 100,000 distinct CDR3 sequences, approximately 15% being singletons. Source material: PBMCs. Receptors originate from a human donor in good health (CMV status not recorded). Some clones in this sample may be carry-over from other donors' samples.

As concerns this clonotype: A much larger clone lies a single base off, so this may be a read error. The rearrangement links TRBV7-2 to TRBJ1-2; tentatively, D is TRBD1 (5 bases). Germline lookup yields CDR1 SGHTA and CDR2 FQGNSA. V was shortened by 7 bases and J by 8 bases, with 17 bases between the two germline ends. CDR3 length equals 13 residues. The CDR3 coding sequence is TGTGCCAGCAACTACCCAGGGTTCCGCGGCTACACCTTC. Translated, it gives CASNYPGFRGYTF. Variable domain in full (rest from reference TRBV7-2 and TRBJ1-2): GAGVSQSPSNKVTEKGKDVELRCDPISGHTALYWYRQSLGQGLEFLIYFQGNSAPDKSGLPSDRFSAERTGGSVSTLTIQRTQQEDSAVYLCASNYPGFRGYTFGSGTRLTVV.

The chain joins TRBV4-2 to TRBJ2-3; D remains ambiguous. V was shortened by 0 bases and J by 0 bases, with 7 bases between the two germline ends. The CDR3 length is 15 residues. Looked up from germline, CDR1 is LGHNA and CDR2 is YNFKEQ. DNA for the CDR3: TGTGCCAGCAGCCAAGATTGGGTTAGCACAGATACGCAGTATTTT. As protein: CASSQDWVSTDTQYF.

This clonotype was recorded only once. A junction boundary mismatches the germline segment, possibly from a read error. V usage is TRBV15 and J usage is TRBJ1-4, with a possible D match to TRBD1 (6 bases). Germline CDR1 is LNHNV and CDR2 is YYDKDF (reference sequence). The CDR3 sequence is 15 residues long. The CDR3, as DNA: TGTGACACCAGCAGAGGGGGGACAAGCCTGGAAAAACTGTTTTTT. Its translation is CDTSRGGTSLEKLFF.

In its sample, this clonotype ranks as medium-sized. V and J are TRBV7-6 and TRBJ2-1; a possible D gene is TRBD1 (6 bases). V lost 0 bases and J lost 8, with 29 bases in between. Germline V gene sequence: CDR1 SGHVS, CDR2 FNYEAQ. The CDR3 runs to 20 residues. As DNA, the CDR3 is TGTGCCAGCAGCTTAGCGTCGGGTAACATTGTGGGGACAAGCGTCGATGAGCAGTTCTTC. This encodes CASSLASGNIVGTSVDEQFF.

Written as DNA, the CDR3 is TGCGCCAGCAGCGTTACAGGGAATTCACCCCTCCACTTT. Its protein product is CASSVTGNSPLHF. The chain links TRBV5-1 to TRBJ1-6, with D perhaps matching TRBD1 (6 bases). Trimming left V 4 bases short and J 7 bases short, with 9 bases between. The germline V gene encodes CDR1 SGHRS and CDR2 YFSETQ. The CDR3 runs 13 residues. Together with reference TRBV5-1 and TRBJ1-6, the CDR3 gives the full variable domain: KAGVTQTPRYLIKTRGQQVTLSCSPISGHRSVSWYQQTPGQGLQFLFEYFSETQRNKGNFPGRFSGRQFSNSRSEMNVSTLELGDSALYLCASSVTGNSPLHFGNGTRLTVT.

At least ten counts were recorded for this clonotype. The J gene is TRBJ2-1, the V gene TRBV7-2; 7 nucleotides line up with TRBD1. Looked up from germline, CDR1 is SGHTA and CDR2 is FQGNSA. The junction had 4 bases not matched to a gene; V was cut back by 4 bases and J by 13 bases. The CDR3 is 11 residues long. Written as DNA, the CDR3 is TGTGCCAGCAGCTCCGGACAGGCTCAGTTCTTC. Translation: CASSSGQAQFF.

The chain has TRBV4-2 and TRBJ2-2; D is ambiguous. Between the trimmed V and J ends, which lost 0 bases and 2 bases, there was a span of 10 bases. This CDR3 contains 16 residues. Germline assignment: CDR1 LGHNA and CDR2 YNFKEQ. The CDR3, as DNA: TGTGCCAGCAGCCAAGAAAGGCGGTCTAACACCGGGGAGCTGTTTTTT. This encodes CASSQERRSNTGELFF.

This clonotype was recorded many times. V gene TRBV7-9 combines with J gene TRBJ2-7, with D perhaps TRBD2 (5 bases). The CDR3 runs 12 residues. Germline V gene data show CDR1 as SEHNR and CDR2 as FQNEAQ (reference sequence). Deletions cut 2 bases from V and 3 bases from J, with 5 bases between. CDR3 DNA: TGTGCCAGCAGCTTAACTAGCTACGAGCAGTACTTC. Protein sequence: CASSLTSYEQYF.

This clonotype was observed a few times. The chain recombines TRBV20-1 with TRBJ2-1, with 9 positions matching TRBD2. Germline assignment: CDR1 DFQATT and CDR2 SNEGSKA (reference sequence). This CDR3 has 14 residues. The J segment lost 12 bases and the V segment lost 1 base, leaving 10 bases of the junction unmatched. CDR3 DNA: TGCAGTGCTAGAGTCCCGGCGGGGGGGTTGTTGCAGTTCTTC. Translated, it gives CSARVPAGGLLQFF.

This clonotype was seen ten or more times. The V call is TRBV6-6, the J call TRBJ1-2; D is possibly TRBD1 (5 bases). Germline V gene lookup returns CDR1 MNHNY and CDR2 SVGAGI (reference sequence). The CDR3 covers 15 residues. With 0 bases removed from V and 2 bases from J, the gap between germline ends came to 10 bases. As DNA, the CDR3 is TGTGCCAGCAGTTACTCGAGGGGACGGAACTATGGCTACACCTTC. It encodes CASSYSRGRNYGYTF.

In this sample, this clonotype turned up many times. V and J are TRBV7-9 and TRBJ2-2; a weak D match, TRBD2 (6 bases). CDR1 SEHNR and CDR2 FQNEAQ come from the germline V gene (reference sequence). CDR3 length equals 15 residues. V gave up 5 bases and J gave up 3 bases, with 13 bases separating them. The CDR3, as DNA: TGTGCCAGCAGCCCCAGACTAGGAGACACCGGGGAGCTGTTTTTT. As protein: CASSPRLGDTGELFF. Full variable domain (remainder filled in from reference TRBV7-9 and TRBJ2-2): DTGVSQNPRHKITKRGQNVTFRCDPISEHNRLYWYRQTLGQGPEFLTYFQNEAQLEKSRLLSDRFSAERPKGSFSTLEIQRTEQGDSAMYLCASSPRLGDTGELFFGEGSRLTVL.

V is TRBV11-2 and J is TRBJ2-2; possibly TRBD1 for D (5 bases). Germline V lookup: CDR1 SGHAT, CDR2 FQNNGV. V lost 2 bases and J lost 1, with 8 bases in between. The length of the CDR3 is 15 residues. This CDR3 reads CASSLRQQNTGELFF. The CDR3 coding sequence is TGTGCCAGCAGCTTAAGACAGCAGAACACCGGGGAGCTGTTTTTT.

The genes are TRBV6-2 or TRBV6-3 and TRBJ2-3; maybe TRBD2 (5 bases). Per germline, CDR1 MNHEY and CDR2 SVGEGT. The CDR3 is 13 residues long. V was clipped by 6 bases and J by 5 bases, with 12 bases between them. The CDR3 loop is CASSTSGKDTQYF. The CDR3 bases are TGTGCCAGCAGCACTTCGGGGAAAGATACGCAGTATTTT.

This clonotype was seen at least ten times. This chain links TRBV11-2 with TRBJ2-5, with a tentative D call TRBD2 (5 bases). Germline CDR1 reads SGHAT; CDR2 reads FQNNGV. V was cut by 1 base and J by 5 bases, with 14 bases left in between. This CDR3 has 15 amino acids. This chain's CDR3 is CASSLVRVGVETQYF. For the CDR3, the DNA is TGTGCCAGCAGCTTAGTTAGGGTCGGGGTGGAGACCCAGTACTTC.

Only a few counts were recorded for this clonotype. This chain connects TRBV5-1 to TRBJ1-1, with D unclear. The V and J ends lost 6 bases and 3 bases respectively, with 12 bases between them. The germline CDR1 and CDR2 sequences are SGHRS and YFSETQ. CDR3 length: 13 amino acids. CDR3 amino acids: CASNRAPDTEAFF. The DNA of the CDR3 is TGCGCCAGCAATAGGGCGCCGGACACTGAAGCTTTCTTT.

The chain uses TRBV5-6 and TRBJ2-6; D is uncertain. Germline CDR1 SGHDT, CDR2 YYEEEE. V lost 1 base, J lost 4 bases, and 12 bases lay in between. The CDR3 contains 16 residues. The CDR3, as DNA: TGTGCCAGCAGCTTGTATCAGGTAGCAGGGGCCAACGTCCTGACTTTC. This encodes CASSLYQVAGANVLTF.

This clonotype was seen only a few times. The chain uses TRBV20-1 and TRBJ2-7; 10 nucleotides align to TRBD2. The J segment lost 3 bases and the V segment lost 2 bases, leaving 7 bases of the junction unmatched. The germline gives CDR1 DFQATT, CDR2 SNEGSKA (reference sequence). CDR3 length equals 15 residues. In DNA, the CDR3 is TGCAGTGCTAGATCTCTACTAGCGGGGCTCTACGAGCAGTACTTC. This encodes CSARSLLAGLYEQYF.

The table lists this clonotype with many counts. This chain uses TRBV7-2 with TRBJ1-2, with TRBD1 matching 9 bases. CDR1 SGHTA and CDR2 FQGNSA come from the germline V gene. The CDR3 loop spans 14 amino acids. Trimming cost V 2 bases and J 10 bases; bases outside gene matches: 8. In DNA, the CDR3 is TGTGCCAGCAGCTTAAAGGGACAGGGAATCGCCTACACCTTC. Protein product: CASSLKGQGIAYTF.